What follows are 3 T cell receptor beta chains derived from one specimen sequenced in a study of cytomegalovirus exposure and HLA in healthy donors. TCRdb's copy holds only in-frame clones and misses some; the assay was immunoSEQ multiplex PCR. There are approximately 300,000 clones in the sample; about nine tenths occur only once, and 1.2% lies in the top ten. Material for sequencing was PBMCs. The receptors here all came from a woman in her twenties or thirties in good health and CMV-seropositive.

The genes are TRBV7-8 and TRBJ2-3; D may be TRBD1 or TRBD2 (6 bases each). V dropped 3 bases and J dropped 2 bases, with 12 bases sitting between them. Per germline, CDR1 SGHVS and CDR2 FQNEAQ. The CDR3 contains 15 residues. CDR3 region: CASSFSGAITDTQYF. DNA of the CDR3: TGTGCCAGCAGCTTTTCGGGGGCGATCACAGATACGCAGTATTTT.

This sequence joins TRBV27 and TRBJ1-1; TRBD1 is a possible D gene (5 bases). The V end was cut by 0 bases, the J end by 0 bases, with 8 bases between. Germline V lookup: CDR1 MNHEY, CDR2 SMNVEV (reference sequence). The CDR3 contains 15 residues. The CDR3 here is CASSLSQGLNTEAFF. In DNA, the CDR3 is TGTGCCAGCAGTTTATCGCAGGGATTGAACACTGAAGCTTTCTTT.

This chain connects TRBV19 to TRBJ1-5, with a possible D match to TRBD1 (5 bases). Germline assignment: CDR1 LNHDA and CDR2 SQIVND (reference sequence). This CDR3 has 14 residues. V lost 7 bases, J lost 4 bases, and 14 bases lay in between. CDR3 DNA sequence: TGTGCCAGTAAGGGACCGCAAAGAAATCAGCCCCAGCATTTT. The encoded protein is CASKGPQRNQPQHF.